This T cell receptor (beta chain) was profiled in a study of T cells in Graves' hyperthyroidism and ophthalmopathy. Study-level points and caveats: Model-based prediction identified ophthalmopathy a median approximately 6 months prior to its onset.

Diagnosis rested on symptoms, serum thyroxine and TRAb, thyroid ultrasound, and orbital computed tomography. The CDR3 sequence is 16 residues long. Per the germline V gene, CDR1 is SSHAT and CDR2 is FNYEAQ (reference sequence). This clonotype was seen only a few times. The antigen remains unidentified. Researchers amplified the TCR beta CDR3 regions from RNA transcripts. HTBI primers were the set used in a first-round RT-PCR of the TCR CDR3. One entry per CDR3 protein, called by TCRdb with MiXCR from the multiplex PCR reads. The data contain approximately 740,000 distinct CDR3 sequences, about 14% of them seen just once; the ten biggest clones take up 10%.

The chain links TRBV7-7 to TRBJ2-2; D is tentatively TRBD1 or TRBD2 (6 bases each). Sequenced material: blood. This sequence was found in a woman aged 18-29 years with Graves' hyperthyroidism. As DNA, the CDR3 is TGTGCTACGGCTTTACCGGGGGCTCGAAGACCCGGGGAGCTGTTTTTT. This gives the protein CATALPGARRPGELFF.